The 19 T cell receptor beta chains below were found in one sample sequenced in a study of T cells in Graves' hyperthyroidism and ophthalmopathy. Amplification yielded TCR beta CDR3 regions, with RNA transcripts as the source. A first-round RT-PCR of the TCR CDR3 used the HTBI primer set. Via MiXCR, TCRdb re-called the multiplex PCR reads, giving one row per CDR3 protein. In the table there are hundreds of thousands of distinct CDR3 sequences, more than 15% of which are singletons. Sequencing used blood. The receptors here all came from a woman aged 40 to 50 with Graves' ophthalmopathy.

V gene TRBV5-6 combines with J gene TRBJ2-3; D is undetermined. Germline CDR1 SGHDT, CDR2 YYEEEE. The CDR3 runs 16 residues. Trimming shortened V by 7 bases and J by 4 bases, and 22 bases separated the two germline ends. Here the CDR3 DNA reads TGTGCCAGCGGCCCCACCTCGTGGGGTAGAGCAGATACGCAGTATTTT. It translates to CASGPTSWGRADTQYF.

The chain has TRBV18 and TRBJ2-1; a weak D match, TRBD1 (6 bases). V gave up 4 bases and J gave up 0 bases, with 10 bases separating them. This CDR3 has 15 amino acids. Germline loops: CDR1 KGHSH, CDR2 LQKENI. The CDR3, as DNA: TGTGCCAGCTCACGTGGACAGCGCTCCTACAATGAGCAGTTCTTC. Encoded protein: CASSRGQRSYNEQFF.

The sample holds a few counts of this clonotype. A read error is possible here, since a much larger clone lies one base away. This chain uses TRBV12-3 or TRBV12-4 with TRBJ1-2; possible D gene TRBD1, 5 bases. The CDR3 runs to 12 residues. CDR3 amino acids: CTSSPRGDGYTF. DNA of the CDR3: TGTACCAGCAGCCCCAGAGGGGATGGCTACACCTTC.

This clonotype was picked up many times. V and J are TRBV20-1 and TRBJ2-3, with D possibly being TRBD1 or TRBD2 (7 bases each). The CDR3 extends over 14 amino acids. Trimming took 1 base from V and 5 from J, leaving 13 bases between them. Germline values: CDR1 DFQATT, CDR2 SNEGSKA (reference sequence). CDR3 region: CSARGGRGRDTQYF. DNA for the CDR3: TGCAGTGCTAGAGGAGGGAGGGGGCGAGATACGCAGTATTTT.

The table lists this clonotype with a few counts. The chain is built from TRBV12-3 or TRBV12-4 and TRBJ1-2; D remains unclear. With 4 bases removed from V and 4 bases from J, the gap between germline ends came to 10 bases. The CDR3 contains 13 residues. CDR3 amino acids: CASSSLEGYGYTF. The CDR3 coding sequence is TGTGCCAGCAGTTCCCTGGAAGGCTATGGCTACACCTTC.

This clonotype has a count of ten or more. V and J are TRBV2 and TRBJ2-3; TRBD2 might be the D (7 bases). CDR1 is SNHLY and CDR2 is FYNNEI in the germline V gene. V lost 6 bases, J lost 5 bases, and 12 bases lay in between. The CDR3 runs 13 residues. The CDR3 DNA follows: TGTGCCAGCAGGTCGGGGGGCGGAGATACGCAGTATTTT. It codes for CASRSGGGDTQYF. The complete variable domain, with remaining parts taken from reference TRBV2 and TRBJ2-3, reads EPEVTQTPSHQVTQMGQEVILRCVPISNHLYFYWYRQILGQKVEFLVSFYNNEISEKSEIFDDQFSVERPDGSNFTLKIRSTKLEDSAMYFCASRSGGGDTQYFGPGTRLTVL.

This chain uses TRBV6-1 with TRBJ2-3; either TRBD1 or TRBD2 may fit D (5 bases each). The V gene lost 4 bases and the J gene lost 2 bases, with 16 bases spanning the gap. CDR3 length: 16 residues. The germline CDR1 and CDR2 sequences are MNHNS and SASEGT. The DNA for the CDR3 is TGTGCCAGCAGTGCCTTGGGACGGCCCCTCACAGATACGCAGTATTTT. The encoded protein is CASSALGRPLTDTQYF.

This clonotype was recorded a few times. The chain joins TRBV20-1 to TRBJ1-1, with D uncertain. CDR3 length: 13 residues. Looked up from germline, CDR1 is DFQATT and CDR2 is SNEGSKA (reference sequence). CDR3 loop: CGVGGITNTEAFF. The CDR3 region has the DNA TGCGGGGTGGGTGGGATAACGAACACTGAAGCTTTCTTT.

This clonotype was counted between two and nine times. The DNA of the CDR3 is TGCAGCGTTGGACAGGGGAACTATGGCTACACCTTC. Its translation is CSVGQGNYGYTF. The chain employs TRBV29-1 and TRBJ1-2; 8 bases map to TRBD1. Germline CDR1 SQVTM, CDR2 ANQGSEA. CDR3 length: 12 amino acids. The V gene end was trimmed by 4 bases and the J gene end by 2 bases; junction bases not matched to a gene: 0.

This clonotype was counted a few times. V and J are TRBV25-1 and TRBJ2-3; D is undetermined. Germline values: CDR1 MGHDK, CDR2 SYGVNS. CDR3 length equals 13 residues. The V and J ends lost 3 bases and 7 bases respectively, with 11 bases between them. The CDR3 region is CASSEVQGHTQYF. The CDR3 DNA reads TGTGCCAGCAGTGAGGTACAAGGGCATACGCAGTATTTT.

This clonotype showed up many times. This chain connects TRBV28 to TRBJ2-1, with 11 positions matching TRBD2. The CDR3 has 15 amino acids. CDR1 and CDR2 from the germline V gene are MDHEN and SYDVKM. V lost 4 bases to trimming and J lost 6 bases; unmatched junction nucleotides: 5. Written as DNA, the CDR3 is TGTGCCAGCAGTTCGGGACTAGCGGCCTCCAATGAGCAGTTCTTC. It translates to CASSSGLAASNEQFF.

This clonotype was seen repeatedly, ten times or more. This rearrangement joins TRBV7-3 to TRBJ2-1; 10 nucleotides match TRBD2. CDR1 is SGHTA, CDR2 FQGTGA, per germline. V shed 1 base, J shed 7 bases, and the junction held 4 bases outside the gene matches. The CDR3 is made up of 15 amino acids. CDR3 DNA sequence: TGTGCCAGCAGCTTAATAACTAGCGGGACGAATGAGCAGTTCTTC. Protein product: CASSLITSGTNEQFF.

At least ten counts were recorded for this clonotype. The genes are TRBV27 and TRBJ1-1; D not resolved. CDR3 length: 14 residues. CDR1 MNHEY and CDR2 SMNVEV come from the germline V gene (reference sequence). Trimming took 5 bases from V and 1 from J, leaving 11 bases between them. CDR3 bases: TGTGCCAGCAGTCTGACCAGGAAGAACACTGAAGCTTTCTTT. Translated, it gives CASSLTRKNTEAFF.

This clonotype was seen ten or more times. The chain is built from TRBV2 and TRBJ2-7, with TRBD1 identical over 12 bases. This CDR3 has 14 amino acids. Trimming removed 6 bases from V and 6 bases from J; junction bases left unmatched: 6. From germline, CDR1 is SNHLY and CDR2 FYNNEI. CDR3 protein: CASRGTGGPLEQYF. In DNA form, the CDR3 reads TGTGCCAGCAGGGGGACAGGGGGCCCCCTCGAGCAGTACTTC.

J is TRBJ1-2 and V is TRBV10-3, with a tentative D call TRBD1 (5 bases). V was cut by 1 base and J by 6 bases, with 9 bases left in between. The CDR3 has 13 residues. Germline CDR1 and CDR2: ENHRY and SYGVKD. CDR3 nucleotides: TGTGCCATCAGTGAGTTACAGGAACATGGCTACACCTTC. It yields the protein CAISELQEHGYTF.

The table lists this clonotype with a few counts. This chain connects TRBV18 to TRBJ2-6; D gene uncertain. The CDR3 is 17 amino acids. Germline CDR1 reads KGHSH; CDR2 reads LQKENI. Trimming removed 1 base at V and 0 bases at J, with 10 bases between. CDR3 loop: CASSPLQRSSGANVLTF. The CDR3 DNA is TGTGCCAGCTCACCACTACAGCGAAGCTCTGGGGCCAACGTCCTGACTTTC.

This clonotype showed up just a few times. The chain links TRBV5-1 to TRBJ2-5; TRBD2 matches 7 bases. CDR3 size: 15 residues. Germline values: CDR1 SGHRS, CDR2 YFSETQ. The junction had 11 bases not matched to a gene; V was cut back by 5 bases and J by 4 bases. CDR3 residues: CASSQTSPGPETQYF. For the CDR3, the DNA is TGCGCCAGCAGTCAGACTAGCCCTGGCCCAGAGACCCAGTACTTC.

This clonotype occurred many times. The chain recombines TRBV6-2 or TRBV6-3 with TRBJ2-7; 8 nucleotides line up with TRBD2. Germline V gene data show CDR1 as MNHEY and CDR2 as SVGEGT. Trimming removed 6 bases from V and 4 bases from J; junction bases left unmatched: 11. This CDR3 has 15 amino acids. In DNA form, the CDR3 reads TGTGCCAGCAGAGGATCAGGGACTAGTCCATACGAGCAGTACTTC. This gives the protein CASRGSGTSPYEQYF.

This clonotype was counted a few times. V and J are TRBV6-1 and TRBJ1-3; D unclear. The CDR3 length is 17 residues. Trimming took 6 bases from V and 0 from J, leaving 18 bases between them. Germline V gives CDR1 MNHNS, CDR2 SASEGT. CDR3 sequence (DNA): TGTGCCAGCAGCCCAATGATGGCGCAACCCTCTGGAAACACCATATATTTT. It encodes CASSPMMAQPSGNTIYF.